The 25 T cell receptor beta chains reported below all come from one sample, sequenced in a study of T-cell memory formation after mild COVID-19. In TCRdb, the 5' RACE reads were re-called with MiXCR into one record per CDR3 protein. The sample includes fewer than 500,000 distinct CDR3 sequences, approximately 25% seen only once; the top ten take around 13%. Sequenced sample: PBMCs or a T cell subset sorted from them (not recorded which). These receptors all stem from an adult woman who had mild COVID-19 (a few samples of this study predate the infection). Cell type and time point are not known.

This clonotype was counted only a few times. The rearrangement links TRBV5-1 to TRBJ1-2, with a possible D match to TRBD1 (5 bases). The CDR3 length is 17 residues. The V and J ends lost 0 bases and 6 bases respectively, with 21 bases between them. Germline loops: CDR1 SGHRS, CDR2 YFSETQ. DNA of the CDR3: TGCGCCAGCAGCTTGGACGCCGGGACGACGCATATGGATGGCTACACCTTC. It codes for CASSLDAGTTHMDGYTF.

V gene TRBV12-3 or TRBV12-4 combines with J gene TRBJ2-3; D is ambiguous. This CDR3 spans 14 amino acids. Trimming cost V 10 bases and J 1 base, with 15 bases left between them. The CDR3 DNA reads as TGTGCCACTACGGCCCCACCCCGCACAGATACGCAGTATTTT. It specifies CATTAPPRTDTQYF.

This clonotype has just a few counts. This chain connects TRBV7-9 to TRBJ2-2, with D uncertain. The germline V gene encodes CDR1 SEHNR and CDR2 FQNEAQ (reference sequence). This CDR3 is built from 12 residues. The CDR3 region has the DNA TGTAACATCCAACGGAACACCGGGGAGCTGTTTTTT. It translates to CNIQRNTGELFF.

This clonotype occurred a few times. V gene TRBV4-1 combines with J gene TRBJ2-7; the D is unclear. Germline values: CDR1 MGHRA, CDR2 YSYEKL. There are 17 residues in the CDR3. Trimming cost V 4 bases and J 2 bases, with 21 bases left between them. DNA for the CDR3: TGCGCCAGCAGCCCCATAAGCTTGGGATTGGAACCCTACGAGCAGTACTTC. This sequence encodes CASSPISLGLEPYEQYF.

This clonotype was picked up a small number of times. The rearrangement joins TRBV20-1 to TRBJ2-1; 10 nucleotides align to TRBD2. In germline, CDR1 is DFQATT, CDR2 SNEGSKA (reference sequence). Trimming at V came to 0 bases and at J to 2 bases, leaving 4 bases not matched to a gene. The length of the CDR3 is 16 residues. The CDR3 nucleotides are TGCAGTGCTAGAGATGCCACTAGCGGGACCTACAATGAGCAGTTCTTC. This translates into CSARDATSGTYNEQFF.

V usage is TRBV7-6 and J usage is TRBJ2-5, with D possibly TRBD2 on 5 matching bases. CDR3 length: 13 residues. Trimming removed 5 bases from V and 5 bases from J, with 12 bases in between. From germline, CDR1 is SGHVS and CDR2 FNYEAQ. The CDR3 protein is CASSRDPGETQYF. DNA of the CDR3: TGTGCCAGCAGCCGAGATCCGGGGGAGACCCAGTACTTC.

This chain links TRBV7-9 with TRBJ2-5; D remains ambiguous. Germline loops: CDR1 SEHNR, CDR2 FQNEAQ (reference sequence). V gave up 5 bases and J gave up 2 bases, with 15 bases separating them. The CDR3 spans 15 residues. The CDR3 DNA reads TGTGCCAGCAGCCCTATATTGCCTACACAAGAGACCCAGTACTTC. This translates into CASSPILPTQETQYF.

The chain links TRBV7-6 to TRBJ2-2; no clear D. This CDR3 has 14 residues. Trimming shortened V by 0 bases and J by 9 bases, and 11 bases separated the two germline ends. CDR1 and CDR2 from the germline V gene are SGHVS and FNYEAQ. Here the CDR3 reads CASSLAGLARELFF. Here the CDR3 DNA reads TGTGCCAGCAGCTTAGCGGGTCTTGCCAGGGAGCTGTTTTTT.

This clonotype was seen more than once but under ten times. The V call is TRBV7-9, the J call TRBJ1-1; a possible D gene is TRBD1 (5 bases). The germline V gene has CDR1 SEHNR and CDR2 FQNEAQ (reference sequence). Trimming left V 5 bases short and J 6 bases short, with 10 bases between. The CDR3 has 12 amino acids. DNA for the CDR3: TGTGCCAGCAGCCGACAGATCCCTGAAGCTTTCTTT. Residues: CASSRQIPEAFF.

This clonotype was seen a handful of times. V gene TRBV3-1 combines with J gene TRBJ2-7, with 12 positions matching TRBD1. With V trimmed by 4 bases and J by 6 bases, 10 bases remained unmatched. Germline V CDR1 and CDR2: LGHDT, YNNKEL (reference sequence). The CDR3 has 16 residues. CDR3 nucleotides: TGTGCCAGCAGCCGGACCGGGACAGGGGGCCCGGGCGAGCAGTACTTC. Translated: CASSRTGTGGPGEQYF.

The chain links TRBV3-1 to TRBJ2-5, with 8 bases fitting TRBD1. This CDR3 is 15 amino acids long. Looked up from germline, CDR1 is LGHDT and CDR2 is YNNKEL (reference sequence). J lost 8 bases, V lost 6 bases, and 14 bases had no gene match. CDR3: CASSAPGQEVKTQYF. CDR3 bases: TGTGCCAGCAGTGCTCCGGGACAGGAAGTCAAAACCCAGTACTTC.

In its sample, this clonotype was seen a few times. DNA of the CDR3: TGTGCCACCAGCAGAGAACGAGTAGACGGGGAGCTGTTTTTT. Translated, it gives CATSRERVDGELFF. The genes are TRBV15 and TRBJ2-2; D gene uncertain. V was pared by 0 bases and J by 7 bases, with 9 bases between. The CDR3 covers 14 residues. CDR1 is LNHNV and CDR2 is YYDKDF in the germline V gene (reference sequence).

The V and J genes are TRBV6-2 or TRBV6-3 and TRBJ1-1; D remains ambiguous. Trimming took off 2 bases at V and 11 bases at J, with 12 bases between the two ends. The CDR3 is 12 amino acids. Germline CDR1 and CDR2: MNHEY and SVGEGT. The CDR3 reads CASSYRFTTAFF. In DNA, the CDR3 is TGTGCCAGCAGTTACAGATTCACTACCGCTTTCTTT.

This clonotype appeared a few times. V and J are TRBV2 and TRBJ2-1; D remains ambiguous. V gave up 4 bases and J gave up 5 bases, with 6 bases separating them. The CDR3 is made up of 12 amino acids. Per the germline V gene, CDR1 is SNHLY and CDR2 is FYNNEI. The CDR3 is CASSVSDNEQFF. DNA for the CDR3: TGTGCCAGCAGTGTGTCGGACAATGAGCAGTTCTTC.

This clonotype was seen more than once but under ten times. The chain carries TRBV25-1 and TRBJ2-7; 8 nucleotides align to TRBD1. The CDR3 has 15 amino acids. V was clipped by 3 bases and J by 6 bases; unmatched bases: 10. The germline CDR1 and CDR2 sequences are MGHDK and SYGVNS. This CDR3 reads CASSDRGTGWGEQYF. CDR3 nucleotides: TGTGCCAGCAGTGACCGTGGGACAGGTTGGGGCGAGCAGTACTTC.

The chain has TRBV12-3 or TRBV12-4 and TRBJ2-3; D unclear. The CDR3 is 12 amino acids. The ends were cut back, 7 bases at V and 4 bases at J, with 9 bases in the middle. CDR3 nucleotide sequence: TGTGCCAGCACCCGAGGAGCAGATACGCAGTATTTT. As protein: CASTRGADTQYF.

The CDR3: CASSPNWGIEQFF. CDR3 DNA sequence: TGTGCCAGCAGCCCAAACTGGGGGATTGAGCAGTTCTTC. The chain links TRBV7-3 to TRBJ2-1, with D perhaps given as TRBD1 or TRBD2 (5 bases each). The V gene lost 5 bases and the J gene lost 9 bases, with 14 bases spanning the gap. CDR3 length equals 13 residues. Germline loops: CDR1 SGHTA, CDR2 FQGTGA.

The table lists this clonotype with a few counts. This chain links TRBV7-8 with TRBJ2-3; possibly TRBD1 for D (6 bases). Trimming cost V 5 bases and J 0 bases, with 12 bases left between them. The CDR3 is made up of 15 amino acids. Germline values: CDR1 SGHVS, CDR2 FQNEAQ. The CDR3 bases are TGTGCCAGCAGCCTCCGGGACATCAGCACAGATACGCAGTATTTT. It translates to CASSLRDISTDTQYF.

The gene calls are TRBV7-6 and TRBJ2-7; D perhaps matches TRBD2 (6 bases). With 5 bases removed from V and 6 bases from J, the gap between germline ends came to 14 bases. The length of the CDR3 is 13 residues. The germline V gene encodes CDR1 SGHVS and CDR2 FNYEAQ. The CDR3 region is CASSPGRSAEQYF. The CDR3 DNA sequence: TGTGCCAGCAGCCCTGGGAGGAGCGCCGAGCAGTACTTC.

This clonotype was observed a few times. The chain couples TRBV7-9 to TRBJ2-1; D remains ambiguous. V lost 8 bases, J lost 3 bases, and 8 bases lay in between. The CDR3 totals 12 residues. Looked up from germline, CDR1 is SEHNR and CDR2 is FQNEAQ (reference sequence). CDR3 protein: CASLGGYNEQFF. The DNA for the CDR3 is TGTGCCAGCTTAGGTGGCTACAATGAGCAGTTCTTC.

The CDR3 nucleotides read TGTGCCAGCAGCTTAGGATGGACGGGCAGCACAGATACGCAGTATTTT. Amino acids: CASSLGWTGSTDTQYF. The V and J genes are TRBV11-3 and TRBJ2-3, with unresolved D. Germline CDR1 SGHNT, CDR2 YENEEA. CDR3 length equals 16 residues. V was trimmed by 1 base and J by 0 bases, leaving 11 bases between them.

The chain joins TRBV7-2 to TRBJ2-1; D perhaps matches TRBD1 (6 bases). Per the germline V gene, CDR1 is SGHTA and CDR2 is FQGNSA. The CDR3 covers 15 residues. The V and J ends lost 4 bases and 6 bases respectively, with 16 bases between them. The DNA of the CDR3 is TGTGCCAGCAGCTCACGTTACAGGGTAGGCAATGAGCAGTTCTTC. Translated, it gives CASSSRYRVGNEQFF.

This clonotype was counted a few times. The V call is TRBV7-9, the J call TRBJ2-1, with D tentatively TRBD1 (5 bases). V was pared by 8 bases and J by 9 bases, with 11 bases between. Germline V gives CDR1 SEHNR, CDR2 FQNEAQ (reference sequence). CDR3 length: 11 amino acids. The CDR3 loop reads CASLIGVEQFF. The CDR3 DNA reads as TGTGCCAGCCTAATAGGGGTTGAGCAGTTCTTC.

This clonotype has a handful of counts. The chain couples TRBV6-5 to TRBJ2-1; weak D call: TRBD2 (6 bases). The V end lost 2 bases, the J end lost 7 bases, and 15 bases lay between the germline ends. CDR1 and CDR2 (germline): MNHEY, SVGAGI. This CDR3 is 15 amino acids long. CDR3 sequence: CASSYEGGAGNEQFF. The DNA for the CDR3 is TGTGCCAGCAGTTACGAGGGCGGGGCGGGGAATGAGCAGTTCTTC.

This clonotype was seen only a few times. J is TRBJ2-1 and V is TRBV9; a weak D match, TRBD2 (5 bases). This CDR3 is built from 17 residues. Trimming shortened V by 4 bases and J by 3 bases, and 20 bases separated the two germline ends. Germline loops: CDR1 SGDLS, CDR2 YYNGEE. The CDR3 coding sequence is TGTGCCAGCAGCTACCTCGAGGCTTCGGACTTCTACAATGAGCAGTTCTTC. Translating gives CASSYLEASDFYNEQFF. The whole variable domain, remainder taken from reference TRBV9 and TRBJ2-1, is DSGVTQTPKHLITATGQRVTLRCSPRSGDLSVYWYQQSLDQGLQFLIQYYNGEERAKGNILERFSAQQFPDLHSELNLSSLELGDSALYFCASSYLEASDFYNEQFFGPGTRLTVL.